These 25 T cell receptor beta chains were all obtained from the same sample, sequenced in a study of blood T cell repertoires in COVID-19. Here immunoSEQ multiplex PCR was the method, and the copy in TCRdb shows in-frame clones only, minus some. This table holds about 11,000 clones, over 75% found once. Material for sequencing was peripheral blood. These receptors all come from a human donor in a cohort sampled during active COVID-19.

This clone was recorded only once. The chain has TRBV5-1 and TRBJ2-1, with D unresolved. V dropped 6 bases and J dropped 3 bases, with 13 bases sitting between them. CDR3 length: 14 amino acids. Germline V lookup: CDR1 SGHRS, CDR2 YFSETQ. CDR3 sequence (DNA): TGCGCCAGCACTATCTCGCGGAACTACAATGAGCAGTTCTTC. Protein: CASTISRNYNEQFF.

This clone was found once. CDR3 protein: CASSLVSGRGYEQYF. CDR3 sequence (DNA): TGTGCCAGCAGCTTAGTCAGCGGGAGGGGATACGAGCAGTACTTC. This chain links TRBV11-2 with TRBJ2-7, with TRBD2 matching over 10 bases. Trimming at V came to 1 base and at J to 4 bases, leaving 4 bases not matched to a gene. The CDR3 covers 15 residues. CDR1 SGHAT and CDR2 FQNNGV come from the germline V gene.

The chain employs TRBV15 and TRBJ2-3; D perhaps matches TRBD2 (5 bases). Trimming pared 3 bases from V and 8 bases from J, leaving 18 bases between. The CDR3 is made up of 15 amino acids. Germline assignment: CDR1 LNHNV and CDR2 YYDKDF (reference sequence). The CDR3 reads CATSSPGKGAITQYF. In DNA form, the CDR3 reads TGTGCCACCAGCAGCCCCGGGAAAGGAGCGATTACGCAGTATTTT.

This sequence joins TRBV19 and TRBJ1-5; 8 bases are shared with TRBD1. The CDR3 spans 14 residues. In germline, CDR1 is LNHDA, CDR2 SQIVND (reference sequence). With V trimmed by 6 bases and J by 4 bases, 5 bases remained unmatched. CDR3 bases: TGTGCCAGTAGCCCTACAGGGGGTAATCAGCCCCAGCATTTT. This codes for CASSPTGGNQPQHF.

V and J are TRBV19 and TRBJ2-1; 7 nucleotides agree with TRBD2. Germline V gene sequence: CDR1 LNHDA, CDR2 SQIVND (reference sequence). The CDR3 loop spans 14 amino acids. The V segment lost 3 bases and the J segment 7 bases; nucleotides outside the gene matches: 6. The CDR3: CASSIVGGGNEQFF. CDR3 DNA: TGTGCCAGTAGTATCGTCGGGGGAGGGAATGAGCAGTTCTTC.

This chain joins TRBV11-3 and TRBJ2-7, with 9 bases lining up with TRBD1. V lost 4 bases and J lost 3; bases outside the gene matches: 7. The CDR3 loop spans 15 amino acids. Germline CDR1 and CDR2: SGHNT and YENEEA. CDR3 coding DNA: TGTGCCAGCAGCTCGGGACAGGGTGTAGACTACGAGCAGTACTTC. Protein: CASSSGQGVDYEQYF.

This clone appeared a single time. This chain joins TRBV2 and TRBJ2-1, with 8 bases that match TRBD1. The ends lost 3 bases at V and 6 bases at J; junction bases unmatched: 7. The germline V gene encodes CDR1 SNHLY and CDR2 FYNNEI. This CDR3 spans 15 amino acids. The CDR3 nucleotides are TGTGCCAGCAGTGATTGGCAGGGGGCTGGCAATGAGCAGTTCTTC. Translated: CASSDWQGAGNEQFF.

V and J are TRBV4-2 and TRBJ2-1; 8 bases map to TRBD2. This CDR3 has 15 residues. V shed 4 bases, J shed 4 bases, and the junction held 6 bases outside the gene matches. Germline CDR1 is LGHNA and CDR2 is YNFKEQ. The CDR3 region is CASSRDSGVYNEQFF. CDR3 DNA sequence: TGTGCCAGCAGCCGAGATAGCGGGGTTTACAATGAGCAGTTCTTC.

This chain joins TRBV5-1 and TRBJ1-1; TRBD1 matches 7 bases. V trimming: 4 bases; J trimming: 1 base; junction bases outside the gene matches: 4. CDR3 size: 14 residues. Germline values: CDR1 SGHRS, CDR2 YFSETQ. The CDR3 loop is CASSQGDRNTEAFF. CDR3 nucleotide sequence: TGCGCCAGCAGCCAGGGGGACAGGAACACTGAAGCTTTCTTT.

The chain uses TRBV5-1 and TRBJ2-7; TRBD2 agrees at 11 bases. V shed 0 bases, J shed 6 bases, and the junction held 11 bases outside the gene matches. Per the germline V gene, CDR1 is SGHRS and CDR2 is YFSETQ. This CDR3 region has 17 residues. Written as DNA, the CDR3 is TGCGCCAGCAGCTTGGTACGAGGGGTTAGCGGGAGGGCCGAGCAGTACTTC. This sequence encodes CASSLVRGVSGRAEQYF.

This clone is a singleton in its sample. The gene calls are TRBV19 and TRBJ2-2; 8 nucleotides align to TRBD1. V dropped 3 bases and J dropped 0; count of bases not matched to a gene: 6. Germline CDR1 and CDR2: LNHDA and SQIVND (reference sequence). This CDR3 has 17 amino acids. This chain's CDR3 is CASSILGQGPNTGELFF. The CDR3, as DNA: TGTGCCAGTAGTATCCTCGGACAGGGACCGAACACCGGGGAGCTGTTTTTT.

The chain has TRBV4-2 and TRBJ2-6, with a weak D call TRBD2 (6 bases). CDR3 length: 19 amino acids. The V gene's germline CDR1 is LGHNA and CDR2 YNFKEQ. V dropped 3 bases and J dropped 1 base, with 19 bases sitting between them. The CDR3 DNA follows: TGTGCCAGCAGCCACCCCCCCCGGACTATTGATTCTGGGGCCAACGTCCTGACTTTC. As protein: CASSHPPRTIDSGANVLTF.

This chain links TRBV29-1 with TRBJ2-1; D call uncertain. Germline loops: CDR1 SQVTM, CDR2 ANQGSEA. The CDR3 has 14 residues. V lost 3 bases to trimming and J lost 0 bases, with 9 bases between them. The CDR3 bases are TGCAGCGTTGACCCGGAGAGCTCCTACAATGAGCAGTTCTTC. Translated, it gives CSVDPESSYNEQFF.

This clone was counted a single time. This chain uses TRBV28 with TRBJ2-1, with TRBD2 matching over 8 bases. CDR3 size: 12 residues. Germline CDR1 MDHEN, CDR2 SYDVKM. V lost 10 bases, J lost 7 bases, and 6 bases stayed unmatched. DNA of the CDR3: TGTGCCATTGATACTAGCGGTAATGAGCAGTTCTTC. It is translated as CAIDTSGNEQFF.

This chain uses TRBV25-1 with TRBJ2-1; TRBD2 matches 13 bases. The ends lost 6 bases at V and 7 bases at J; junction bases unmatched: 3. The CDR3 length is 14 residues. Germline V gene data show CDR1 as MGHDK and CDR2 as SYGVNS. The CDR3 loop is CASSWTSGSNEQFF. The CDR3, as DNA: TGTGCCAGCAGCTGGACTAGCGGGAGTAATGAGCAGTTCTTC.

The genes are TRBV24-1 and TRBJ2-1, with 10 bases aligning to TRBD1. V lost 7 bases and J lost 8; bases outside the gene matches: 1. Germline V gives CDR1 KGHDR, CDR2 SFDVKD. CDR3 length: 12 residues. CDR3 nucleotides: TGTGCCACCAGCGGGACAGGGGATGAGCAGTTCTTC. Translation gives CATSGTGDEQFF.

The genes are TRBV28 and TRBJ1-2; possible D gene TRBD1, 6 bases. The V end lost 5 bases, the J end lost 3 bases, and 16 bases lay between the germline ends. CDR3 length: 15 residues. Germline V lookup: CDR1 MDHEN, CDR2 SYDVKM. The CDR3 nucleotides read TGTGCCAGCAGTCCGATACAGGGAGAGCACTATGGCTACACCTTC. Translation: CASSPIQGEHYGYTF.

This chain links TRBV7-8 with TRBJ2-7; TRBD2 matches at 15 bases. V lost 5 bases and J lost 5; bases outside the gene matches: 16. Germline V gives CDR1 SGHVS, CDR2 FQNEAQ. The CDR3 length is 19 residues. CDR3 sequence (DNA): TGTGCCAGCAGCCCCCGGACTAGCGGGAGGGCCTCCGCCGGTCACGAGCAGTACTTC. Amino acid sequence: CASSPRTSGRASAGHEQYF.

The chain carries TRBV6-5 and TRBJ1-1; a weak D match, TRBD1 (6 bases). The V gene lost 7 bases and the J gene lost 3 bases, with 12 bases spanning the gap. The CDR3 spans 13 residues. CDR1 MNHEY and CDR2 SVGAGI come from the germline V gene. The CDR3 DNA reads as TGTGCCAGCAATTTGAGACAGGACACTGAAGCTTTCTTT. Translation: CASNLRQDTEAFF.

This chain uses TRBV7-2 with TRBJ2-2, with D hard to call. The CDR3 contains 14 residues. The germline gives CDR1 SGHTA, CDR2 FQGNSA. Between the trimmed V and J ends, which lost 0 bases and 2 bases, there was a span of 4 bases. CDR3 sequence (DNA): TGTGCCAGCAGCTTAGCCACTAACACCGGGGAGCTGTTTTTT. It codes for CASSLATNTGELFF.

The CDR3 is CASSPRQGARGNTIYF. The DNA for the CDR3 is TGTGCCAGCAGCCCCAGACAGGGGGCAAGGGGAAACACCATATATTTT. V is TRBV7-2 and J is TRBJ1-3, with 10 nucleotides matching TRBD1. This CDR3 region has 16 residues. CDR1 and CDR2 from the germline V gene are SGHTA and FQGNSA. Germline trimming cut 5 bases from V and 4 bases from J; bases unmatched to any gene: 8.

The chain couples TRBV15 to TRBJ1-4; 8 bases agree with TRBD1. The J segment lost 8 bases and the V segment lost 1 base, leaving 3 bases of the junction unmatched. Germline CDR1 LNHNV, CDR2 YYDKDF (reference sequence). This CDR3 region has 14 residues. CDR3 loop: CATSRGWDREKLFF. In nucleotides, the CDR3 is TGTGCCACCAGCAGAGGATGGGACAGGGAAAAACTGTTTTTT. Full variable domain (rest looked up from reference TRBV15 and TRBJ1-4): DAMVIQNPRYQVTQFGKPVTLSCSQTLNHNVMYWYQQKSSQAPKLLFHYYDKDFNNEADTPDNFQSRRPNTSFCFLDIRSPGLGDTAMYLCATSRGWDREKLFFGSGTQLSVL.

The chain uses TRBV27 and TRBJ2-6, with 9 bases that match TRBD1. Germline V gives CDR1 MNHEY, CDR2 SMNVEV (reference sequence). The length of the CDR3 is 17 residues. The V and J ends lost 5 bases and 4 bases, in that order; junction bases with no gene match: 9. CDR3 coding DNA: TGTGCCAGCAGTAAACAGGGGGCTGGGGTCGGGGCCAACGTCCTGACTTTC. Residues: CASSKQGAGVGANVLTF.

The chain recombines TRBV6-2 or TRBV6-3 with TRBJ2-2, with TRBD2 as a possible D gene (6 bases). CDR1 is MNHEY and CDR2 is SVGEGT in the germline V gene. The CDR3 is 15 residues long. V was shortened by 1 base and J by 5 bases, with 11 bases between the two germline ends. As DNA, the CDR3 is TGTGCCAGCAGTTACTTAGGGCGGGGAACCGGGGAGCTGTTTTTT. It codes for CASSYLGRGTGELFF.

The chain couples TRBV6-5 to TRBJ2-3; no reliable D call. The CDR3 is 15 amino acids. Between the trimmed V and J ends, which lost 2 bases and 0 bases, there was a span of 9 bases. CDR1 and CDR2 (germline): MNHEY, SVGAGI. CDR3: CASSYRLESTDTQYF. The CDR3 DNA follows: TGTGCCAGCAGTTACCGGCTGGAGAGCACAGATACGCAGTATTTT.